One T cell receptor beta chain is described in this entry. No antigen is known for it. No base quality values were provided; no much bigger clone lies one nucleotide off. The data derive from a study of blood T cell repertoires in COVID-19 (dated by TCRdb to about 2020). Describing the broader study: Collaborator samples came from the United States, Italy and Spain and covered acute and convalescent phases of COVID-19. The prospective study material was composed of cDNA or gDNA derived from T cells, B-cell-depleted T cells, or PBMCs. Deeply sampled blood TCRbeta repertoires from subjects exposed to, actively infected with, or recovered from COVID-19 were included in the dataset. A freely available public database, intended as a resource for researchers studying the immune response to SARS-CoV-2, is where the repertoires were released. Samples were obtained from the ongoing ImmuneRACE study (first 160 participants) and from 1,254 subjects provided by 6 global collaborators. The sample metadata nearly always contained a de-identified subject ID, COVID-19 status, age in years and sex. Where available, HLA class I and class II types were obtained from metadata supplied by the sample provider rather than from assay-based typing. Paper-wide results and their limitations: The quantity of clinical and demographic metadata differed by source and by participant and was supplied without curation.

Whole blood was collected in K2EDTA tubes by collaborating institutions according to the institutions' own protocols. For TCRbeta analysis, collaborators shipped samples in one of three forms: frozen whole blood, isolated PBMCs, or DNA extracted from either of those sample types. TCRbeta CDR3 regions were amplified from genomic DNA using the immunoSEQ Assay, a bias-controlled multiplex PCR. On the study's bioinformatics: The number of nucleated cells in each sample was estimated from the amplification of reference gene primers within the assay. Sequence reads were collapsed and filtered to measure the absolute abundance of every unique TCRbeta CDR3 rearrangement. For each sample, productive Simpson clonality was calculated as the square root of Simpson's diversity index over productive rearrangements. In TCRdb, the immuneACCESS table is reduced to in-frame sequences with V and J assigned. These tables do not hold every clone; where another copy was compared, an unresolved V gene accounts for under half, and the others remain unexplained. V and J calls and clone size are copied from that table; D and trimming were computed from the DNA. In all, the sample holds a few hundred thousand clones, and 85% of those were seen once. The ten largest account for roughly 3.4% of the sample.

The germline ends are 7 bases apart after V is trimmed by 4 bases and J by 7 bases. According to the germline V gene (reference sequence), CDR1 reads LNHDA and CDR2 reads SQIVND. Taken from cysteine to phenylalanine, the CDR3 has 11 residues. Of the read, only the CDR3 DNA is kept; its 33 bases are in frame from base 1. The chain couples TRBV19 to TRBJ1-2; the D gene cannot be resolved reliably. The specimen was peripheral blood. The sequence was obtained from a woman aged 18-30 years with acute or convalescent COVID-19. The sequenced DNA is TGTGCCAGTAGTAGGCAGGCTGGCTACACCTTC. It specifies CASSRQAGYTF.